Listed below are T cell receptor beta chains from one sample, sequenced in a study of control samples from healthy donors and cancer patients. Profiled with immunoSEQ multiplex PCR; TCRdb holds only in-frame clones, not every one. The sample has 90,000 to 150,000 clones; roughly 90% are singletons. Sequenced sample: blood. These receptors were obtained from a middle-aged man in good health. Both conserved end residues are part of each CDR3. Each record gives: J gene, D gene, CDR3 length, clone size, V gene, CDR3 protein, CDR3 DNA. The D gene is left open where the match is weak. The listing skips clone size in some rows; elsewhere it reads once, few, many or a size class.

j_gene: TRBJ1-1; d_gene: TRBD1; len: 16; abundance: .; v_gene: TRBV9; CDR3aa: CASSARQGAMNTEAFF; CDR3nt: TGTGCCAGCAGCGCCAGACAGGGGGCGATGAACACTGAAGCTTTCTTT
j_gene: TRBJ1-1; d_gene: .; len: 14; abundance: once; v_gene: TRBV5-5; CDR3aa: CASSLVGGNTEAFF; CDR3nt: TGTGCCAGCAGCTTGGTAGGGGGGAACACTGAAGCTTTCTTT
j_gene: TRBJ2-1; d_gene: TRBD1; len: 13; abundance: once; v_gene: TRBV6-5; CDR3aa: CASRRTGFDEQFF; CDR3nt: TGTGCCAGCAGGAGGACAGGGTTTGATGAGCAGTTCTTC
j_gene: TRBJ2-7; d_gene: .; len: 15; abundance: .; v_gene: TRBV27; CDR3aa: CASQPSRHGGHEQYF; CDR3nt: TGTGCCAGCCAACCATCAAGACATGGGGGCCACGAGCAGTACTTC
j_gene: TRBJ1-6; d_gene: TRBD1; len: 14; abundance: .; v_gene: TRBV5-4; CDR3aa: CASSWGQGNSPLHF; CDR3nt: TGTGCCAGCAGCTGGGGACAGGGGAATTCACCCCTCCACTTT
j_gene: TRBJ2-3; d_gene: .; len: 15; abundance: .; v_gene: TRBV5-1; CDR3aa: CASSLDNPKTDTQYF; CDR3nt: TGCGCCAGCAGCTTGGATAATCCTAAGACAGATACGCAGTATTTT
j_gene: TRBJ2-7; d_gene: TRBD1; len: 15; abundance: .; v_gene: TRBV11-2; CDR3aa: CASSSPRQGSYEQYF; CDR3nt: TGTGCCAGCAGCTCCCCGAGACAGGGTTCCTACGAGCAGTACTTC
j_gene: TRBJ2-7; d_gene: TRBD1; len: 12; abundance: .; v_gene: TRBV30; CDR3aa: CAWSPLGQVQVF; CDR3nt: TGTGCCTGGAGTCCCTTAGGACAGGTCCAGGTCTTC
j_gene: TRBJ1-2; d_gene: .; len: 13; abundance: once; v_gene: TRBV12-3/TRBV12-4; CDR3aa: CASSHGEHYGYTF; CDR3nt: TGTGCCAGCAGTCACGGGGAGCACTATGGCTACACCTTC
j_gene: TRBJ1-1; d_gene: TRBD1; len: 14; abundance: .; v_gene: TRBV4-1; CDR3aa: CASSPDRADTEAFF; CDR3nt: TGCGCCAGCAGCCCGGACAGGGCGGACACTGAAGCTTTCTTT
j_gene: TRBJ2-3; d_gene: .; len: 14; abundance: .; v_gene: TRBV30; CDR3aa: CAWSLGHGTDTQYF; CDR3nt: TGTGCCTGGAGTTTGGGACACGGGACAGATACGCAGTATTTT
j_gene: TRBJ1-3; d_gene: .; len: 17; abundance: .; v_gene: TRBV19; CDR3aa: CASSIGRGTLSGNTIYF; CDR3nt: TGTGCCAGTAGTATTGGGAGGGGAACCCTCTCTGGAAACACCATATATTTT
j_gene: TRBJ2-7; d_gene: TRBD1; len: 13; abundance: once; v_gene: TRBV5-1; CDR3aa: CASSRDRGHEQYF; CDR3nt: TGCGCCAGCAGCCGGGACAGAGGGCACGAGCAGTACTTC
j_gene: TRBJ2-7; d_gene: .; len: 13; abundance: few; v_gene: TRBV7-2; CDR3aa: CASSPQIQGEQYF; CDR3nt: TGTGCCAGCAGCCCTCAGATCCAGGGCGAGCAGTACTTC
j_gene: TRBJ1-2; d_gene: .; len: 14; abundance: .; v_gene: TRBV19; CDR3aa: CASSWTGANYGYTF; CDR3nt: TGTGCCAGTAGTTGGACGGGCGCTAACTATGGCTACACCTTC
j_gene: TRBJ2-5; d_gene: TRBD1; len: 17; abundance: .; v_gene: TRBV7-9; CDR3aa: CASSLGSGGYASETQYF; CDR3nt: TGTGCCAGCAGCTTAGGTTCAGGGGGCTACGCTTCAGAGACCCAGTACTTC
j_gene: TRBJ1-5; d_gene: TRBD1; len: 15; abundance: .; v_gene: TRBV7-6; CDR3aa: CASSRTGNVDQPQHF; CDR3nt: TGTGCCAGCAGCCGGACAGGGAATGTTGATCAGCCCCAGCATTTT
j_gene: TRBJ1-4; d_gene: TRBD1; len: 18; abundance: once; v_gene: TRBV28; CDR3aa: CASSYEPGQGGDNEKLFF; CDR3nt: TGTGCCAGCAGCTACGAACCGGGACAGGGAGGCGATAATGAAAAACTGTTTTTT
j_gene: TRBJ1-5; d_gene: .; len: 12; abundance: .; v_gene: TRBV12-3/TRBV12-4; CDR3aa: CASREQVEPQHF; CDR3nt: TGTGCCAGCAGGGAGCAGGTAGAGCCCCAGCATTTT
j_gene: TRBJ2-3; d_gene: .; len: 14; abundance: .; v_gene: TRBV19; CDR3aa: CASSMTATTDTQYF; CDR3nt: TGTGCCAGTAGCATGACAGCGACCACAGATACGCAGTATTTT
j_gene: TRBJ1-1; d_gene: TRBD1; len: 17; abundance: .; v_gene: TRBV11-2; CDR3aa: CASSSRSVSEQGNEAFF; CDR3nt: TGTGCCAGCAGCTCCCGAAGCGTCTCGGAACAGGGGAATGAAGCTTTCTTT
j_gene: TRBJ2-1; d_gene: .; len: 15; abundance: once; v_gene: TRBV27; CDR3aa: CASSLSGGGFNEQFF; CDR3nt: TGTGCCAGCAGTTTATCGGGGGGAGGCTTCAATGAGCAGTTCTTC
j_gene: TRBJ1-4; d_gene: .; len: 15; abundance: .; v_gene: TRBV24-1; CDR3aa: CATSDLQGGGEKLFF; CDR3nt: TGTGCCACCAGCGATTTGCAAGGGGGGGGTGAAAAACTGTTTTTT
j_gene: TRBJ2-3; d_gene: TRBD2; len: 17; abundance: .; v_gene: TRBV29-1; CDR3aa: CSVFGVLASGGTDTQYF; CDR3nt: TGCAGCGTTTTTGGAGTCCTGGCTAGCGGGGGTACAGATACGCAGTATTTT
j_gene: TRBJ2-5; d_gene: TRBD1; len: 16; abundance: .; v_gene: TRBV4-3; CDR3aa: CASSQVAGTVQETQYF; CDR3nt: TGCGCCAGCAGCCAAGTAGCAGGGACAGTCCAAGAGACCCAGTACTTC
j_gene: TRBJ1-2; d_gene: .; len: 16; abundance: once; v_gene: TRBV12-2; CDR3aa: CASRFFRGTGWDGYTF; CDR3nt: TGTGCAAGTCGCTTTTTTCGCGGGACAGGGTGGGATGGCTACACCTTC
j_gene: TRBJ2-3; d_gene: TRBD1; len: 15; abundance: .; v_gene: TRBV13; CDR3aa: CASSKTGPGTDTQYF; CDR3nt: TGTGCCAGCAGCAAGACAGGGCCAGGGACAGATACGCAGTATTTT
j_gene: TRBJ2-1; d_gene: .; len: 13; abundance: .; v_gene: TRBV6-5; CDR3aa: CASRLDGYNEQFF; CDR3nt: TGTGCCAGCAGGTTGGACGGATACAATGAGCAGTTCTTC
j_gene: TRBJ2-7; d_gene: .; len: 14; abundance: .; v_gene: TRBV4-1; CDR3aa: CASSRITGFDEQYF; CDR3nt: TGCGCCAGCAGCCGTATCACAGGGTTCGACGAGCAGTACTTC
j_gene: TRBJ1-2; d_gene: .; len: 14; abundance: .; v_gene: TRBV29-1; CDR3aa: CSVEETTVGYGYTF; CDR3nt: TGCAGCGTTGAAGAGACAACCGTGGGCTATGGCTACACCTTC
j_gene: TRBJ1-5; d_gene: .; len: 12; abundance: once; v_gene: TRBV5-6; CDR3aa: CASSLGQQPQHF; CDR3nt: TGTGCCAGCAGCTTGGGTCAACAGCCCCAGCATTTT
j_gene: TRBJ1-4; d_gene: .; len: 14; abundance: .; v_gene: TRBV11-1; CDR3aa: CASSYGDPEEKLFF; CDR3nt: TGTGCCAGCAGCTATGGGGATCCCGAAGAAAAACTGTTTTTT
j_gene: TRBJ1-2; d_gene: .; len: 15; abundance: .; v_gene: TRBV27; CDR3aa: CASSHRGGGFYGYTF; CDR3nt: TGTGCCAGCAGTCACCGAGGAGGGGGATTCTATGGCTACACCTTC
j_gene: TRBJ1-1; d_gene: .; len: 15; abundance: .; v_gene: TRBV13; CDR3aa: CASSLDPGLNTEAFF; CDR3nt: TGTGCCAGCAGCTTAGACCCGGGCCTCAACACTGAAGCTTTCTTT
j_gene: TRBJ1-3; d_gene: .; len: 15; abundance: once; v_gene: TRBV7-2; CDR3aa: CASSLARRKGNTIYF; CDR3nt: TGTGCCAGCAGCTTAGCCAGGAGGAAAGGAAACACCATATATTTT
j_gene: TRBJ2-7; d_gene: .; len: 11; abundance: .; v_gene: TRBV27; CDR3aa: CASIALYEQYF; CDR3nt: TGTGCCAGCATTGCCCTCTACGAGCAGTACTTC
j_gene: TRBJ1-3; d_gene: .; len: 15; abundance: .; v_gene: TRBV15; CDR3aa: CATSNNQYSGNTIYF; CDR3nt: TGTGCCACCAGCAACAACCAATACTCTGGAAACACCATATATTTT
j_gene: TRBJ1-2; d_gene: .; len: 16; abundance: .; v_gene: TRBV9; CDR3aa: CASSVGSGHGGYGYTF; CDR3nt: TGTGCCAGCAGCGTAGGAAGCGGACACGGAGGATATGGCTACACCTTC
j_gene: TRBJ1-1; d_gene: .; len: 15; abundance: .; v_gene: TRBV5-1; CDR3aa: CASSLEGVANTEAFF; CDR3nt: TGCGCCAGCAGCTTGGAGGGGGTAGCGAACACTGAAGCTTTCTTT
j_gene: TRBJ2-3; d_gene: .; len: 13; abundance: once; v_gene: TRBV5-1; CDR3aa: CASSLGEPDTQYF; CDR3nt: TGCGCCAGCAGCTTGGGGGAACCAGATACGCAGTATTTT
j_gene: TRBJ1-4; d_gene: .; len: 15; abundance: .; v_gene: TRBV19; CDR3aa: CASSVSTRTNEKLFF; CDR3nt: TGTGCCAGTAGTGTCTCGACACGGACTAATGAAAAACTGTTTTTT
j_gene: TRBJ1-2; d_gene: .; len: 13; abundance: .; v_gene: TRBV3-1/TRBV3-2; CDR3aa: CASSQDRIYGYTF; CDR3nt: TGTGCCAGCAGCCAAGACAGGATCTATGGCTACACCTTC
j_gene: TRBJ1-2; d_gene: TRBD1; len: 14; abundance: .; v_gene: TRBV28; CDR3aa: CASSSPQGAFGYTF; CDR3nt: TGTGCCAGCAGTTCCCCACAGGGGGCTTTTGGCTACACCTTC
j_gene: TRBJ1-5; d_gene: .; len: 15; abundance: few; v_gene: TRBV19; CDR3aa: CASSMLQIRDQPQHF; CDR3nt: TGTGCCAGTAGTATGTTGCAGATTAGGGATCAGCCCCAGCATTTT
j_gene: TRBJ2-3; d_gene: TRBD2; len: 15; abundance: .; v_gene: TRBV7-2; CDR3aa: CASSLDGGAPDTQYF; CDR3nt: TGTGCCAGCAGCTTAGACGGGGGGGCCCCAGATACGCAGTATTTT
j_gene: TRBJ2-5; d_gene: .; len: 13; abundance: .; v_gene: TRBV15; CDR3aa: CATSREGWETQYF; CDR3nt: TGTGCCACCAGCAGAGAGGGGTGGGAGACCCAGTACTTC
j_gene: TRBJ1-2; d_gene: TRBD1; len: 16; abundance: .; v_gene: TRBV19; CDR3aa: CASSPIGGTGNYGYTF; CDR3nt: TGTGCCAGTAGTCCCATAGGCGGGACAGGGAACTATGGCTACACCTTC
j_gene: TRBJ2-7; d_gene: .; len: 12; abundance: .; v_gene: TRBV30; CDR3aa: CAWSFTGNEQYF; CDR3nt: TGTGCCTGGAGTTTCACAGGGAACGAGCAGTACTTC
j_gene: TRBJ2-7; d_gene: TRBD1; len: 13; abundance: .; v_gene: TRBV12-3/TRBV12-4; CDR3aa: CASSLGQGYEQYF; CDR3nt: TGTGCCAGCAGTTTGGGACAGGGATACGAGCAGTACTTC
j_gene: TRBJ2-3; d_gene: TRBD2; len: 16; abundance: .; v_gene: TRBV6-5; CDR3aa: CASSWTSGGFTDTQYF; CDR3nt: TGTGCCAGCAGTTGGACTAGCGGGGGGTTCACAGATACGCAGTATTTT
j_gene: TRBJ1-1; d_gene: .; len: 11; abundance: .; v_gene: TRBV20-1; CDR3aa: CSALINTEAFF; CDR3nt: TGCAGTGCTCTCATAAACACTGAAGCTTTCTTT
j_gene: TRBJ1-2; d_gene: .; len: 12; abundance: .; v_gene: TRBV3-1/TRBV3-2; CDR3aa: CASSLNGYGYTF; CDR3nt: TGTGCCAGCAGCCTAAACGGATATGGCTACACCTTC
j_gene: TRBJ2-7; d_gene: .; len: 14; abundance: .; v_gene: TRBV4-1; CDR3aa: CASSQVSRGDEQYF; CDR3nt: TGCGCCAGCAGCCAAGTCAGCAGAGGTGACGAGCAGTACTTC
j_gene: TRBJ2-2; d_gene: .; len: 13; abundance: .; v_gene: TRBV7-2; CDR3aa: CASRRSQAGELFF; CDR3nt: TGTGCCAGCAGACGATCCCAGGCCGGGGAGCTGTTTTTT
j_gene: TRBJ2-5; d_gene: .; len: 11; abundance: .; v_gene: TRBV6-2/TRBV6-3; CDR3aa: CASSAKWTQYF; CDR3nt: TGTGCCAGCAGTGCCAAGTGGACCCAGTACTTC
j_gene: TRBJ1-4; d_gene: .; len: 13; abundance: .; v_gene: TRBV6-6; CDR3aa: CASSRDRNEKLFF; CDR3nt: TGTGCCAGCAGTCGGGACCGTAATGAAAAACTGTTTTTT
j_gene: TRBJ1-1; d_gene: .; len: 14; abundance: .; v_gene: TRBV2; CDR3aa: CASSADGGNTEAFF; CDR3nt: TGTGCCAGCAGTGCCGACGGGGGGAACACTGAAGCTTTCTTT
j_gene: TRBJ1-3; d_gene: .; len: 15; abundance: .; v_gene: TRBV11-2; CDR3aa: CASSRARGVGNTIYF; CDR3nt: TGTGCCAGCAGCCGAGCCCGCGGGGTCGGAAACACCATATATTTT
j_gene: TRBJ1-2; d_gene: .; len: 15; abundance: .; v_gene: TRBV19; CDR3aa: CASSRVIPSNYGYTF; CDR3nt: TGTGCCAGTAGCAGGGTTATCCCCTCTAACTATGGCTACACCTTC
j_gene: TRBJ2-3; d_gene: TRBD1; len: 14; abundance: once; v_gene: TRBV2; CDR3aa: CASSRQGGADTQYF; CDR3nt: TGTGCCAGCAGCCGACAGGGGGGAGCGGATACGCAGTATTTT